The 10 T cell receptor beta chains presented below share a single source sample, sequenced in a study of cytomegalovirus exposure and HLA in healthy donors. The PCR used 60 Vbeta and 13 Jbeta primers. Clones were read by immunoSEQ multiplex PCR, and TCRdb kept only the in-frame ones, dropping some. Among about 84,000 clones listed, about 60% were seen once. Input material: PBMCs. The receptors here all came from a woman between 40 and 50 years old in good health and CMV-seropositive.

The chain carries TRBV7-8 and TRBJ2-7; no definite D call. Germline V gene sequence: CDR1 SGHVS, CDR2 FQNEAQ. This CDR3 is 13 amino acids long. Deletions cut 0 bases from V and 3 bases from J, with 6 bases between. The CDR3, as DNA: TGTGCCAGCAGCTTAGCCCAGTTCTACGAGCAGTACTTC. Protein sequence: CASSLAQFYEQYF.

The DNA for the CDR3 is TGTGCCAGCAGCCAAGGGGTTTTAGATACGCAGTATTTT. It codes for CASSQGVLDTQYF. This chain uses TRBV7-2 with TRBJ2-3, with D possibly matching TRBD1 (5 bases). This CDR3 is 13 amino acids long. Germline V gene lookup returns CDR1 SGHTA and CDR2 FQGNSA. Trimming pared 5 bases from V and 5 bases from J, leaving 11 bases between.

The chain has TRBV4-3 and TRBJ1-2; 9 bases are a match to TRBD1. The germline CDR1 and CDR2 sequences are LGHNA and YSLEER. V was pared by 1 base and J by 8 bases, with 8 bases of the junction left unmatched. This CDR3 has 15 residues. The DNA of the CDR3 is TGCGCCAGCAGCCAAGTTACAGGGGGCGCGAGCGGCTACACCTTC. It codes for CASSQVTGGASGYTF.

The chain couples TRBV29-1 to TRBJ2-3; TRBD2 aligns across 8 bases. CDR1 and CDR2 from the germline V gene are SQVTM and ANQGSEA. The CDR3 is 14 residues long. Trimming took 4 bases from V and 4 from J; bases not matched to a gene: 7. CDR3 protein: CSVGELAGADTQYF. CDR3 nucleotide sequence: TGCAGCGTTGGGGAGCTAGCGGGTGCAGATACGCAGTATTTT.

CDR3 bases: TGTGCCAAGCGGGATCCAATAGCGAATGAGCAGTTCTTC. Translation gives CAKRDPIANEQFF. The chain carries TRBV27 and TRBJ2-1; TRBD2 aligns across 7 bases. Per the germline V gene, CDR1 is MNHEY and CDR2 is SMNVEV (reference sequence). The CDR3 totals 13 residues. The V and J ends lost 10 bases and 7 bases, in that order; junction bases with no gene match: 10.

Here the CDR3 reads CAISDLVAGKETQYF. DNA of the CDR3: TGTGCCATCAGTGATCTCGTAGCGGGAAAAGAGACCCAGTACTTC. The rearrangement links TRBV10-3 to TRBJ2-5; TRBD2 matches 8 bases. J was trimmed by 3 bases and V by 3 bases; bases with no gene match: 6. The V gene's germline CDR1 is ENHRY and CDR2 SYGVKD. This CDR3 comprises 15 residues.

The chain is built from TRBV27 and TRBJ2-1; 7 positions match TRBD2. The V gene end was trimmed by 4 bases and the J gene end by 8 bases; junction bases not matched to a gene: 17. The CDR3 runs to 17 residues. CDR1 and CDR2 from the germline V gene are MNHEY and SMNVEV (reference sequence). This CDR3 is CASSSPLTSARTHEQFF. The CDR3 DNA is TGTGCCAGCAGTTCTCCCCTAACTAGCGCAAGGACCCATGAGCAGTTCTTC.

The chain has TRBV29-1 and TRBJ2-1, with 13 bases aligning to TRBD2. The CDR3 contains 16 residues. The germline V gene has CDR1 SQVTM and CDR2 ANQGSEA. Trimming took 3 bases from V and 1 from J; bases not matched to a gene: 3. CDR3 protein: CSVDGTSGISYNEQFF. CDR3 coding DNA: TGCAGCGTTGATGGGACTAGCGGGATTTCCTACAATGAGCAGTTCTTC.

The CDR3, as DNA: TGCGCCAGCAGCCAAGAGGGGGCCGACGAGCAGTACTTC. Protein sequence: CASSQEGADEQYF. The gene calls are TRBV4-3 and TRBJ2-7, with D possibly matching TRBD1 (6 bases). CDR3 length: 13 amino acids. Germline V gene lookup returns CDR1 LGHNA and CDR2 YSLEER. With 0 bases removed from V and 5 bases from J, the gap between germline ends came to 8 bases.

CDR3 bases: TGTGCCAGCAGTTTCCACGACAGGGTGGACACTGAAGCTTTCTTT. Its translation is CASSFHDRVDTEAFF. This chain connects TRBV27 to TRBJ1-1; 7 nucleotides line up with TRBD1. CDR1 is MNHEY and CDR2 is SMNVEV in the germline V gene (reference sequence). J gave up 3 bases and V 3 bases, and 7 bases lay outside the gene matches. CDR3 length equals 15 residues.